This T cell receptor beta chain emerged from a study of blood T cell repertoires in COVID-19. Measured with immunoSEQ multiplex PCR; TCRdb has only the in-frame clones, and not every one. The sample consists of 35,000 to 50,000 clones, about nine tenths of them appearing once. The CDR3 length is 14 residues. V dropped 3 bases and J dropped 9; count of bases not matched to a gene: 6. The germline V gene encodes CDR1 PRHDT and CDR2 FYEKMQ (reference sequence). The origin of this receptor is a woman aged 25-40 years in a cohort sampled during active COVID-19. Sequencing was performed on peripheral blood. The rearrangement joins TRBV13 to TRBJ2-1, with 9 bases matching TRBD1. For the CDR3, the DNA is TGTGCCAGCAGCTTGGGACAGGGTTTAGGTGAGCAGTTCTTC. Amino acid sequence: CASSLGQGLGEQFF.